The 20 T cell receptor beta chains below were found in one sample sequenced in a study of T cell responses to AZD1222 COVID-19 vaccine. Here immunoSEQ multiplex PCR was the method, and the copy in TCRdb shows in-frame clones only, minus some. The table lists roughly 100,000 clones, about 93% of them singletons. The sequencing used peripheral blood, collected on day 0 of AZD1222 vaccination. These receptors all stem from an adult in good health.

V usage is TRBV21-1 and J usage is TRBJ1-5. TRBV21-1 counts as a pseudogene. The CDR3 runs to 17 residues. CDR3: CARTVGVDGYSNQPQHF. The CDR3 DNA reads as TGTGCCAGGACGGTCGGGGTTGATGGGTATAGCAATCAGCCCCAGCATTTT.

The CDR3 loop reads CASSYGSSQGNEKLFF. CDR3 in DNA: TGTGCCAGCAGTTACGGTTCTTCACAGGGTAATGAAAAACTGTTTTTT. J is TRBJ1-4 and V is TRBV6-5; possible D gene TRBD1, 6 bases. V was trimmed by 2 bases and J by 4 bases, leaving 14 bases between them. The CDR3 totals 16 residues. Germline V gene data show CDR1 as MNHEY and CDR2 as SVGAGI.

The genes are TRBV29-1 and TRBJ1-2; 10 bases match TRBD1. The CDR3 consists of 12 residues. From germline, CDR1 is SQVTM and CDR2 ANQGSEA. J lost 6 bases, V lost 4 bases, and 2 bases had no gene match. DNA of the CDR3: TGCAGCGTTGCGGGACAGGGGAATGGCTACACCTTC. Translated, it gives CSVAGQGNGYTF.

In this sample, this clone turned up once. The J gene is TRBJ1-2, the V gene TRBV3-1 (or the pseudogene TRBV3-2); 7 bases are shared with TRBD1. The CDR3 totals 14 residues. The germline V gene encodes CDR1 LGHDT and CDR2 YNNKEL (reference sequence). J lost 6 bases, V lost 1 base, and 5 bases had no gene match. Here the CDR3 DNA reads TGTGCCAGCAGCCAAGGGACAGGACGAGATGGCTACACCTTC. Protein product: CASSQGTGRDGYTF.

The chain uses TRBV6-2 or TRBV6-3 and TRBJ2-3, with 8 positions matching TRBD2. This CDR3 has 16 residues. Germline CDR1 and CDR2: MNHEY and SVGEGT. With V trimmed by 0 bases and J by 5 bases, 7 bases remained unmatched. In nucleotides, the CDR3 is TGTGCCAGCAGTTACTCCAGCGGGAGTGGACGAGATACGCAGTATTTT. Amino acids: CASSYSSGSGRDTQYF.

The chain carries TRBV9 and TRBJ1-3; D is possibly TRBD1 (5 bases). The CDR3 has 14 residues. V lost 4 bases, J lost 3 bases, and 11 bases lay in between. Per the germline V gene, CDR1 is SGDLS and CDR2 is YYNGEE. The CDR3 is CASSPRGGGNTIYF. CDR3 DNA sequence: TGTGCCAGCAGCCCCCGGGGCGGTGGAAACACCATATATTTT.

The chain employs TRBV29-1 and TRBJ2-7; D might be TRBD1 (6 bases). Germline V gene sequence: CDR1 SQVTM, CDR2 ANQGSEA. Trimming pared 5 bases from V and 1 base from J, leaving 12 bases between. The CDR3 contains 13 residues. CDR3 coding DNA: TGCAGCGTTTTGAGGGGGACATCCTACGAGCAGTACTTC. Residues: CSVLRGTSYEQYF.

DNA of the CDR3: TGTGCCAGCAGCCGAGAGACAGGGGGTTCCGAGCAGTACTTC. Its protein product is CASSRETGGSEQYF. The V call is TRBV5-4, the J call TRBJ2-7; 9 bases agree with TRBD1. Germline CDR1 and CDR2: SGHNT and YYREEE (reference sequence). The CDR3 extends over 14 amino acids. Trimming removed 4 bases from V and 6 bases from J; junction bases left unmatched: 8.

The CDR3 nucleotides are TGCAGTGCCCAGAGGGCAGATACGCAGTATTTT. It specifies CSAQRADTQYF. This rearrangement joins TRBV20-1 to TRBJ2-3, with D maybe TRBD2 (5 bases). The ends were cut back, 6 bases at V and 4 bases at J, with 8 bases in the middle. This CDR3 contains 11 residues. Per germline, CDR1 DFQATT and CDR2 SNEGSKA (reference sequence).

This clone came up a few times. The chain has TRBV10-3 and TRBJ2-3; D not resolved. V was cut by 8 bases and J by 4 bases, with 7 bases left in between. This CDR3 contains 11 residues. Germline CDR1 is ENHRY and CDR2 is SYGVKD. CDR3 in DNA: TGTGCCATCGCGCGGTCAGATACGCAGTATTTT. Amino acid sequence: CAIARSDTQYF.

J is TRBJ2-3 and V is TRBV28; D may be TRBD1 or TRBD2 (6 bases each). The germline gives CDR1 MDHEN, CDR2 SYDVKM. The germline V and J ends were trimmed by 2 bases and 0 bases, with 9 bases remaining between them. The length of the CDR3 is 15 residues. CDR3 nucleotide sequence: TGTGCCAGCAGTTTAACAGGGACTAGCACAGATACGCAGTATTTT. It translates to CASSLTGTSTDTQYF.

This sequence joins TRBV7-2 and TRBJ1-2; D unresolved. The CDR3 runs to 14 residues. The germline gives CDR1 SGHTA, CDR2 FQGNSA. The ends were cut back, 4 bases at V and 3 bases at J, with 12 bases in the middle. The CDR3 reads CASSSPPNDYGYTF. The DNA of the CDR3 is TGTGCCAGCAGCTCCCCCCCCAATGACTATGGCTACACCTTC.

In its sample, this clone was seen a few times. The chain combines TRBV18 with TRBJ1-5; 9 nucleotides agree with TRBD1. Germline V gene lookup returns CDR1 KGHSH and CDR2 LQKENI. V was clipped by 3 bases and J by 11 bases; unmatched bases: 14. This CDR3 comprises 16 residues. The CDR3 here is CASSPSRDRAGGAQHF. The CDR3 coding sequence is TGTGCCAGCTCACCGTCCCGGGACAGGGCCGGAGGGGCCCAGCATTTT.

The chain joins TRBV7-9 to TRBJ1-2; D remains unclear. V was shortened by 5 bases and J by 5 bases, with 9 bases between the two germline ends. CDR3 length: 12 amino acids. Germline CDR1 reads SEHNR; CDR2 reads FQNEAQ (reference sequence). CDR3 nucleotides: TGTGCCAGCAGCGCAATAGGGTATGGCTACACCTTC. Translated: CASSAIGYGYTF.

This chain uses TRBV12-3 or TRBV12-4 with TRBJ1-1; unclear D gene. The CDR3 is made up of 12 amino acids. V shed 3 bases and J shed 8 bases, with 10 bases lying between them. CDR3 region: CASSFRGVEAFF. The CDR3 DNA follows: TGTGCCAGCAGTTTTCGGGGAGTAGAAGCTTTCTTT.

The table lists this clone with a few counts. This chain connects TRBV18 to TRBJ1-2; TRBD1 matches 8 bases. Germline-derived CDR1 and CDR2 are KGHSH and LQKENI. V lost 4 bases, J lost 4 bases, and 5 bases stayed unmatched. This CDR3 is built from 14 residues. In DNA form, the CDR3 reads TGTGCCAGCTCACTGGACAGGGCGGCCTATGGCTACACCTTC. This gives the protein CASSLDRAAYGYTF.

V gene TRBV12-3 or TRBV12-4 combines with J gene TRBJ1-1; D might be TRBD1 (5 bases). Trimming pared 5 bases from V and 3 bases from J, leaving 10 bases between. This CDR3 is built from 13 residues. DNA for the CDR3: TGTGCCAGCAGTATATTGGGGGACACTGAAGCTTTCTTT. Its protein is CASSILGDTEAFF.

V and J are TRBV24-1 and TRBJ2-3, with a weak D call TRBD1 (6 bases). CDR1 and CDR2 (germline): KGHDR, SFDVKD. Trimming shortened V by 6 bases and J by 4 bases, and 13 bases separated the two germline ends. The CDR3 runs to 14 residues. The CDR3 coding sequence is TGTGCCACCAGTTCCAGGGGTGGGGCAGATACGCAGTATTTT. This encodes CATSSRGGADTQYF.

The rearrangement joins TRBV18 to TRBJ2-1; the D is unclear. The CDR3 loop spans 13 amino acids. Trimming pared 1 base from V and 7 bases from J, leaving 8 bases between. Germline CDR1 and CDR2: KGHSH and LQKENI. In DNA form, the CDR3 reads TGTGCCAGCTCACCACTAGAAGTGAATGAGCAGTTCTTC. This translates into CASSPLEVNEQFF.

The V and J genes are TRBV3-1 (or the pseudogene TRBV3-2) and TRBJ1-1; 7 bases align to TRBD1. Trimming at V came to 6 bases and at J to 4 bases, leaving 8 bases not matched to a gene. This CDR3 is 14 amino acids long. Germline values: CDR1 LGHDT, CDR2 YNNKEL (reference sequence). For the CDR3, the DNA is TGTGCCAGCAGGCTACAGGGGTGGGCCACTGAAGCTTTCTTT. Its protein is CASRLQGWATEAFF.